These 12 T cell receptor beta chains came from one sample sequenced in a study of beta chain features in type 1 diabetes. Reverse transcribing all isolated RNA meant expressed TCRB transcripts were sequenced. Method: immunoSEQ multiplex PCR; TCRdb's copy keeps in-frame clones and lacks some. The table shows around 280,000 clones, with about 7.8% occurring only once. Sequences were obtained from central memory CD4+ T cells from blood. The receptors come from a woman younger than 30 in good health.

This clone occurred many times. The chain recombines TRBV7-9 with TRBJ2-6; D gene ambiguous. V was trimmed by 7 bases and J by 1 base, leaving 5 bases between them. The CDR3 is made up of 13 amino acids. Per the germline V gene, CDR1 is SEHNR and CDR2 is FQNEAQ (reference sequence). CDR3: CASIRSGANVLTF. The CDR3 DNA reads as TGTGCCAGCATCCGATCTGGGGCCAACGTCCTGACTTTC. The full variable domain, completed using reference TRBV7-9 and TRBJ2-6, is DTGVSQNPRHKITKRGQNVTFRCDPISEHNRLYWYRQTLGQGPEFLTYFQNEAQLEKSRLLSDRFSAERPKGSFSTLEIQRTEQGDSAMYLCASIRSGANVLTFGAGSRLTVL.

This clone was found a few times. The chain has TRBV6-5 and TRBJ2-3; possibly TRBD2 for D (6 bases). The germline V and J ends were trimmed by 7 bases and 6 bases, with 11 bases remaining between them. The germline V gene has CDR1 MNHEY and CDR2 SVGAGI. CDR3 size: 12 residues. CDR3 amino acids: CASTDGRDTQYF. CDR3 in DNA: TGTGCCAGCACCGATGGGAGGGATACGCAGTATTTT.

The chain recombines TRBV11-2 with TRBJ2-7; weak D call: TRBD2 (5 bases). The V end was cut by 3 bases, the J end by 7 bases, with 16 bases between. Germline CDR1 and CDR2: SGHAT and FQNNGV. The CDR3 is 14 amino acids. CDR3 coding DNA: TGTGCCAGCAGCTTTCACGGGGAGCCTTGGGAGCAGTACTTC. Protein product: CASSFHGEPWEQYF.

This clone has only a few counts. The J gene is TRBJ2-1, the V gene TRBV18; D remains ambiguous. CDR1 and CDR2 from the germline V gene are KGHSH and LQKENI. The CDR3 totals 12 residues. Trimming took off 4 bases at V and 6 bases at J, with 7 bases between the two ends. CDR3 residues: CASSQAINEQFF. Written as DNA, the CDR3 is TGTGCCAGCTCACAGGCCATCAATGAGCAGTTCTTC.

This clone was picked up a small number of times. The chain has TRBV5-1 and TRBJ1-1; 7 bases match TRBD1. This CDR3 has 14 amino acids. The V gene's germline CDR1 is SGHRS and CDR2 YFSETQ. Trimming removed 3 bases from V and 2 bases from J; junction bases left unmatched: 4. This chain's CDR3 is CASSWGQHNTEAFF. The CDR3 DNA sequence: TGCGCCAGCAGCTGGGGACAGCACAACACTGAAGCTTTCTTT.

This chain joins TRBV7-3 and TRBJ1-1; TRBD1 might be the D (6 bases). The CDR3 loop spans 15 amino acids. V was trimmed by 5 bases and J by 0 bases, leaving 13 bases between them. From germline, CDR1 is SGHTA and CDR2 FQGTGA. CDR3 DNA: TGTGCCAGCAGCCTCCAGACAGGTATGAACACTGAAGCTTTCTTT. Protein product: CASSLQTGMNTEAFF. Full variable domain (missing parts from reference TRBV7-3 and TRBJ1-1): GAGVSQTPSNKVTEKGKYVELRCDPISGHTALYWYRQSLGQGPEFLIYFQGTGAADDSGLPNDRFFAVRPEGSVSTLKIQRTERGDSAVYLCASSLQTGMNTEAFFGQGTRLTVV.

The gene calls are TRBV14 and TRBJ1-1; D is perhaps TRBD1 (6 bases). Germline CDR1 SGHDN, CDR2 FVKESK. The V and J ends lost 1 base and 4 bases respectively, with 13 bases between them. This CDR3 region has 15 residues. CDR3 loop: CASSQARVGATEAFF. The CDR3 nucleotides read TGTGCCAGCAGCCAAGCACGCGTGGGGGCCACTGAAGCTTTCTTT. Supplemented by reference TRBV14 and TRBJ1-1, the full variable domain reads EAGVTQFPSHSVIEKGQTVTLRCDPISGHDNLYWYRRVMGKEIKFLLHFVKESKQDESGMPNNRFLAERTGGTYSTLKVQPAELEDSGVYFCASSQARVGATEAFFGQGTRLTVV.

The chain recombines TRBV7-9 with TRBJ1-1; D uncertain. The V and J ends lost 5 bases and 5 bases respectively, with 12 bases between them. The length of the CDR3 is 13 residues. Germline V lookup: CDR1 SEHNR, CDR2 FQNEAQ (reference sequence). The CDR3 protein is CASSSEAGTEAFF. The CDR3 DNA reads as TGTGCCAGCAGCAGCGAGGCGGGGACTGAAGCTTTCTTT.

This clone was recorded at least ten times. The chain is built from TRBV19 and TRBJ2-1, with TRBD1 as a possible D gene (5 bases). V was trimmed by 10 bases and J by 9 bases, leaving 16 bases between them. CDR3 size: 12 residues. Germline V gene lookup returns CDR1 LNHDA and CDR2 SQIVND (reference sequence). This chain's CDR3 is CATDGAAGEQFF. In DNA form, the CDR3 reads TGTGCCACAGATGGGGCCGCCGGTGAGCAGTTCTTC.

This clone was picked up one time. This sequence joins TRBV5-1 and TRBJ1-6; the D gene is possibly TRBD1 (5 bases). Germline-derived CDR1 and CDR2 are SGHRS and YFSETQ. This CDR3 contains 19 residues. V lost 5 bases and J 0 bases, leaving 21 bases between the germline ends. The CDR3 here is CASSLQPMTEYSYNSPLHF. For the CDR3, the DNA is TGCGCCAGCAGTTTGCAACCCATGACAGAGTACTCCTATAATTCACCCCTCCACTTT.

This clone showed up just a few times. V gene TRBV19 combines with J gene TRBJ1-5, with 7 bases fitting TRBD1. Germline V gene sequence: CDR1 LNHDA, CDR2 SQIVND (reference sequence). After removal of 5 bases from V and 6 bases from J, the junction contained 4 bases not matched to a gene. This CDR3 has 13 residues. CDR3 coding DNA: TGTGCCAGTAGTGACAGGGTGGGTCAGCCCCAGCATTTT. Protein sequence: CASSDRVGQPQHF.

In its sample, this clone was seen a few times. This chain connects TRBV18 to TRBJ2-1; 11 bases agree with TRBD1. Per the germline V gene, CDR1 is KGHSH and CDR2 is LQKENI. CDR3 size: 14 residues. V lost 8 bases and J lost 5; bases outside the gene matches: 5. The CDR3 DNA follows: TGTGCCAGCCAGGGGACAGGGGGAAACAATGAGCAGTTCTTC. It encodes CASQGTGGNNEQFF.